These T cell receptor beta chains were read from a single sample in a study of cytomegalovirus exposure and HLA in healthy donors. Profiling relied on immunoSEQ multiplex PCR, and the TCRdb table lists in-frame clones only, not all of them. The sample contains 200,000 to 250,000 clones, about 86% of which appear only once. Sequences were obtained from PBMCs. The receptors here all came from a man between 18 and 29 years old in good health and CMV-seronegative. CDR3s include the opening cysteine and the closing phenylalanine or tryptophan. Fields, in order: J gene, V gene, CDR3 protein.

TRBJ1-1,TRBV9,CASSLETGTEAFF
TRBJ2-5,TRBV7-9,CASSIARGQETQYF
TRBJ2-1,TRBV20-1,CSARDPRGQFF
TRBJ1-2,TRBV5-4,CASSLRDRDRGYTF
TRBJ1-5,TRBV2,CASSAHSNQPQHF
TRBJ2-1,TRBV27,CASSTSGEFYNEQFF
TRBJ2-3,TRBV27,CASSPAQAGVDTQYF
TRBJ1-2,TRBV4-3,CASSHNREPYGYTF
TRBJ1-2,TRBV9,CASRFRQGADGYTF
TRBJ1-1,TRBV4-3,CASSQAWAQSEAFF
TRBJ1-2,TRBV19,CASWKAGAELANYGYTF
TRBJ1-2,TRBV7-2,CASSLDGIGSYTF
TRBJ1-6,TRBV28,CASSSPGQGFSPLHF
TRBJ1-1,TRBV12-5,CASGLATGATEAFF
TRBJ2-1,TRBV28,CASSSQGLGSSYNEQFF
TRBJ1-1,TRBV7-2,CASSLTASTEAFF
TRBJ2-3,TRBV6-5,CASSSVATDTQYF
TRBJ1-1,TRBV11-2,CASSWDSSSWAFF
TRBJ2-2,TRBV5-1,CASSLNGQGNTGELFF
TRBJ2-5,TRBV5-1,CASSRRAGGRQETQYF
TRBJ2-5,TRBV7-7,CASSLASGLIETQYF
TRBJ2-7,TRBV5-4,CASSYGQGTAEQYF
TRBJ1-3,TRBV29-1,CSVELGNTIYF
TRBJ1-2,TRBV7-2,CASRGDGGNYGYTF
TRBJ2-3,TRBV5-6,CASSPSLDTQYF
TRBJ2-7,TRBV6-1,CASSEALLQGAWEQYF
TRBJ2-7,TRBV28,CASGLRGTIYEQYF
TRBJ2-7,TRBV9,CASSVEQSNTYEQYF
TRBJ2-2,TRBV4-1,CASSQDPRTGRGWELFF
TRBJ2-7,TRBV2,CASTQEAGGLSEQYF
TRBJ2-5,TRBV4-2,CASSHVGTQETQYF
TRBJ2-6,TRBV4-3,CASSQVGASGANVLTF
TRBJ2-5,TRBV5-1,CASSLGGTGTRETQYF
TRBJ2-1,TRBV29-1,CSVEEVTVGNEQFF
TRBJ1-6,TRBV9,CASSVGPQAYNSPLHF
TRBJ2-1,TRBV7-2,CASSYEVRNEQFF
TRBJ1-1,TRBV4-1,CASSPQRQANTEAFF
TRBJ2-7,TRBV28,CASSSPSELDFYEQYF
TRBJ1-5,TRBV18,CASSPTGNQPQHF
TRBJ2-1,TRBV30,CAWSRKGLARNIYNEQFF
TRBJ2-7,TRBV2,CASKEREDSYEQYF
TRBJ2-7,TRBV4-3,CASSQDRGQGLYEQYF
TRBJ2-7,TRBV5-1,CASTQTQGGSYEQYF
TRBJ1-1,TRBV7-3,CASSLALNTEAFF
TRBJ2-2,TRBV25-1,CATQRPGDTGELFF
TRBJ1-5,TRBV6-6,CASSLPPGVVDQPQHF
TRBJ2-5,TRBV10-2,CASSGEGETQYF
TRBJ2-7,TRBV27,CASSLLAGQKIYEQYF
TRBJ2-2,TRBV7-2,CASSPSRSGRQGTGELFF
TRBJ2-3,TRBV11-3,CASSSGLAGVPDTQYF
TRBJ2-1,TRBV5-4,CASSPRTALKDNEQFF
TRBJ1-3,TRBV10-3,CAIQTSGNTIYF
TRBJ2-7,TRBV7-9,CASSFREAIYEQYF
TRBJ2-2,TRBV7-9,CASSYGGTGELFF
TRBJ2-1,TRBV29-1,CSAGGNEQFF